The 9 T cell receptor beta chains presented below share a single source sample, sequenced in a study of blood T cell repertoires in COVID-19. The protocol was immunoSEQ multiplex PCR, while the TCRdb copy is restricted to in-frame clones and leaves out a portion. There are under 200,000 clones in the sample; 70% to 90% occur only once, and 9.5% to 13% lies in the top ten. Source material: peripheral blood. The receptors derive from a woman aged 60-75 years with COVID-19, enrolled during active disease.

J is TRBJ1-5 and V is TRBV19; TRBD1 matches 12 bases. This CDR3 has 19 amino acids. Per the germline V gene, CDR1 is LNHDA and CDR2 is SQIVND (reference sequence). V lost 5 bases, J lost 0 bases, and 11 bases stayed unmatched. The CDR3 nucleotides read TGTGCCAGTAGTTCCCACCGGGACAGGGGGCAAAATAGCAATCAGCCCCAGCATTTT. Amino acid sequence: CASSSHRDRGQNSNQPQHF. The variable domain in full, completed from reference TRBV19 and TRBJ1-5, reads DGGITQSPKYLFRKEGQNVTLSCEQNLNHDAMYWYRQDPGQGLRLIYYSQIVNDFQKGDIAEGYSVSREKKESFPLTVTSAQKNPTAFYLCASSSHRDRGQNSNQPQHFGDGTRLSIL.

The rearrangement joins TRBV5-4 to TRBJ2-5, with D possibly being TRBD2 (7 bases). Germline CDR1 SGHNT, CDR2 YYREEE (reference sequence). Between the trimmed V and J ends, which lost 4 bases and 9 bases, there was a span of 10 bases. The CDR3 runs 11 residues. As DNA, the CDR3 is TGTGCCAGCAGCCTAGGGGGGGCCCAGTACTTC. It specifies CASSLGGAQYF.

The V and J genes are TRBV4-2 and TRBJ1-1; D unclear. Germline V gene sequence: CDR1 LGHNA, CDR2 YNFKEQ. The ends were cut back, 1 base at V and 0 bases at J, with 12 bases in the middle. This CDR3 is built from 16 residues. For the CDR3, the DNA is TGTGCCAGCAGCCAAGGACCGACAAGAATGAACACTGAAGCTTTCTTT. This encodes CASSQGPTRMNTEAFF.

The V and J genes are TRBV19 and TRBJ1-5; a weak D match, TRBD1 (5 bases). The CDR3 is 16 amino acids. In germline, CDR1 is LNHDA, CDR2 SQIVND (reference sequence). Trimming removed 9 bases from V and 5 bases from J, with 23 bases in between. The CDR3 region is CASTPYRDGGYQPQHF. The CDR3 coding sequence is TGTGCCAGCACCCCTTATCGAGACGGGGGATATCAGCCCCAGCATTTT.

This clone was observed a few times. The chain recombines TRBV24-1 with TRBJ1-5, with a tentative D call TRBD1 (6 bases). The germline V gene has CDR1 KGHDR and CDR2 SFDVKD. Trimming took 12 bases from V and 7 from J, leaving 18 bases between them. The CDR3 spans 13 residues. The chain's CDR3 is CAAAQGRGQPQHF. The CDR3 DNA sequence: TGTGCCGCCGCACAGGGAAGAGGACAGCCCCAGCATTTT.

A single count supports this clone. This chain connects TRBV5-1 to TRBJ1-2; the D gene is possibly TRBD1 (5 bases). With 0 bases removed from V and 2 bases from J, the gap between germline ends came to 8 bases. The germline CDR1 and CDR2 sequences are SGHRS and YFSETQ. CDR3 length equals 14 residues. CDR3 in amino acids: CASSLGGRNYGYTF. The CDR3 DNA reads TGCGCCAGCAGCTTGGGGGGGAGGAACTATGGCTACACCTTC.

The chain uses TRBV11-2 and TRBJ2-1; D perhaps matches TRBD2 (7 bases). The CDR3 runs to 16 residues. CDR1 SGHAT and CDR2 FQNNGV come from the germline V gene. The V end was cut by 5 bases, the J end by 7 bases, with 21 bases between. This CDR3 is CASSLGRGRAGNEQFF. The CDR3 DNA sequence: TGTGCCAGCAGCCTGGGGAGGGGGAGGGCCGGAAATGAGCAGTTCTTC. Variable domain in full (rest from reference TRBV11-2 and TRBJ2-1): EAGVAQSPRYKIIEKRQSVAFWCNPISGHATLYWYQQILGQGPKLLIQFQNNGVVDDSQLPKDRFSAERLKGVDSTLKIQPAKLEDSAVYLCASSLGRGRAGNEQFFGPGTRLTVL.

The V call is TRBV18, the J call TRBJ1-1; D may be TRBD1 (5 bases). Trimming removed 4 bases at V and 0 bases at J, with 12 bases between. The CDR3 length is 15 residues. In germline, CDR1 is KGHSH, CDR2 LQKENI. As DNA, the CDR3 is TGTGCCAGCTCACGCCCTCAGGGCATGAACACTGAAGCTTTCTTT. Its translation is CASSRPQGMNTEAFF. The full variable domain, rest sourced from reference TRBV18 and TRBJ1-1, is NAGVMQNPRHLVRRRGQEARLRCSPMKGHSHVYWYRQLPEEGLKFMVYLQKENIIDESGMPKERFSAEFPKEGPSILRIQQVVRGDSAAYFCASSRPQGMNTEAFFGQGTRLTVV.

The rearrangement uses TRBV28 and TRBJ2-1; 12 nucleotides match TRBD2. CDR1 is MDHEN and CDR2 is SYDVKM in the germline V gene. Trimming at V came to 6 bases and at J to 6 bases, leaving 6 bases not matched to a gene. This CDR3 contains 15 residues. The CDR3 is CASRPTSGSPNEQFF. Written as DNA, the CDR3 is TGTGCCAGCAGACCGACTAGCGGGAGCCCCAATGAGCAGTTCTTC. The full variable domain, with the rest looked up from reference TRBV28 and TRBJ2-1, is DVKVTQSSRYLVKRTGEKVFLECVQDMDHENMFWYRQDPGLGLRLIYFSYDVKMKEKGDIPEGYSVSREKKERFSLILESASTNQTSMYLCASRPTSGSPNEQFFGPGTRLTVL.